This TCR beta chain appears in the sequencing data of a study of tumor and adjacent non-tumor tissue in lung cancer. A note on this clonotype: Just one base apart from a much larger clone, this may be a read error.

Three rounds of nested PCR, following a modified ARM-PCR protocol, produced the TCRbeta library. TCRdb re-derived calls from the multiplex PCR reads in MiXCR, one entry per CDR3 protein. Among more than 90,000 distinct CDR3 sequences listed, about 70% were seen once. The CDR3 runs to 16 residues. Germline V gives CDR1 SGHDT, CDR2 YYEEEE. V was trimmed by 4 bases and J by 1 base, leaving 15 bases between them. This sample's RNA came from whole unsorted tissue. The receptor was isolated from a man in his 60s with non-small cell lung cancer. This rearrangement joins TRBV5-6 to TRBJ2-4; D could derive from TRBD1 or TRBD2 (5 bases each). The specimen was lung tumor tissue. The CDR3 nucleotides are TGTGCCAGCAGCCTTCTGGCCTGGGGGGCCAAAAACATTCAGTACTTC. Protein sequence: CASSLLAWGAKNIQYF.